The 22 T cell receptor beta chains reported below all come from one sample, sequenced in a study of cytomegalovirus exposure and HLA in healthy donors listed by TCRdb under 2017. Library preparation used the immunoSEQ multiplex PCR assay. For the multiplex PCR, a mixture combining 60 forward primers for TCR Vbeta segments and 13 reverse primers for TCR Jbeta segments was used. The clones in this table, taken by TCRdb from immuneACCESS, are in-frame only. Not every clone is retained; where verified, under half of the shortfall comes from an unresolved V gene, and the cause of the rest is unknown. The sample data list about 170,000 clones, and around 74% of these were observed just once. The ten most abundant clones make up 3% to 3.5% of the sample. Material: PBMCs. These receptors all come from a female donor in good health and CMV-seronegative.

This rearrangement joins TRBV28 to TRBJ1-1; D might be TRBD1 (5 bases). The germline CDR1 and CDR2 sequences are MDHEN and SYDVKM. This CDR3 is built from 15 residues. The V gene lost 7 bases and the J gene lost 0 bases, with 15 bases spanning the gap. The CDR3 region is CASTHPPGLNTEAFF. As DNA, the CDR3 is TGTGCCAGCACCCACCCCCCAGGGTTGAACACTGAAGCTTTCTTT.

The CDR3 DNA sequence: TGCGCCAGCAGCACGGGACAGAACACCGGGGAGCTGTTTTTT. Protein sequence: CASSTGQNTGELFF. The rearrangement uses TRBV5-1 and TRBJ2-2; tentatively, D is TRBD1 (6 bases). Trimming removed 4 bases at V and 1 base at J, with 8 bases between. The germline CDR1 and CDR2 sequences are SGHRS and YFSETQ. The CDR3 sequence is 14 residues long.

The chain recombines TRBV2 with TRBJ2-6, with 11 bases fitting TRBD1. From germline, CDR1 is SNHLY and CDR2 FYNNEI. CDR3 length: 19 amino acids. J gave up 1 base and V 5 bases, and 10 bases lay outside the gene matches. CDR3 nucleotide sequence: TGTGCCAGCAGTTCATCCTGGACAGGGGGCGCTTCTGGGGCCAACGTCCTGACTTTC. It translates to CASSSSWTGGASGANVLTF. The full variable domain, completed using reference TRBV2 and TRBJ2-6, is EPEVTQTPSHQVTQMGQEVILRCVPISNHLYFYWYRQILGQKVEFLVSFYNNEISEKSEIFDDQFSVERPDGSNFTLKIRSTKLEDSAMYFCASSSSWTGGASGANVLTFGAGSRLTVL.

The chain employs TRBV11-3 and TRBJ2-7; 8 bases fit TRBD2. In germline, CDR1 is SGHNT, CDR2 YENEEA. The V and J ends lost 3 bases and 3 bases, in that order; junction bases with no gene match: 4. The CDR3 runs 14 residues. CDR3 in amino acids: CASSFSGGSYEQYF. In DNA, the CDR3 is TGTGCCAGCAGCTTTTCGGGAGGGAGCTACGAGCAGTACTTC. Full variable domain (rest looked up from reference TRBV11-3 and TRBJ2-7): EAGVVQSPRYKIIEKKQPVAFWCNPISGHNTLYWYLQNLGQGPELLIRYENEEAVDDSQLPKDRFSAERLKGVDSTLKIQPAELGDSAVYLCASSFSGGSYEQYFGPGTRLTVT.

V usage is TRBV9 and J usage is TRBJ2-3, with D possibly matching TRBD1 (6 bases). The V end lost 3 bases, the J end lost 0 bases, and 14 bases lay between the germline ends. The V gene's germline CDR1 is SGDLS and CDR2 YYNGEE. CDR3 length: 16 amino acids. CDR3 bases: TGTGCCAGCAGCGGGGAGACAGGCTTTAGCACAGATACGCAGTATTTT. This gives the protein CASSGETGFSTDTQYF. Combining the CDR3 with reference TRBV9 and TRBJ2-3 gives the whole variable domain DSGVTQTPKHLITATGQRVTLRCSPRSGDLSVYWYQQSLDQGLQFLIQYYNGEERAKGNILERFSAQQFPDLHSELNLSSLELGDSALYFCASSGETGFSTDTQYFGPGTRLTVL.

The chain recombines TRBV2 with TRBJ2-5; tentative D call: TRBD1 (7 bases). Germline CDR1 is SNHLY and CDR2 is FYNNEI. V was cut by 3 bases and J by 5 bases, with 10 bases left in between. The CDR3 runs to 13 residues. The CDR3 DNA sequence: TGTGCCAGCAGTGATGGAGGGGGCGAGACCCAGTACTTC. Its protein product is CASSDGGGETQYF.

This clone was seen once. The chain links TRBV27 to TRBJ2-3; possibly TRBD2 for D (6 bases). The V and J ends lost 1 base and 3 bases respectively, with 8 bases between them. Germline CDR1 and CDR2: MNHEY and SMNVEV (reference sequence). The CDR3 runs to 14 residues. CDR3 region: CASSLYRGTDTQYF. DNA for the CDR3: TGTGCCAGCAGTTTATACCGGGGGACAGATACGCAGTATTTT.

The chain is built from TRBV7-9 and TRBJ2-2; D remains ambiguous. Germline-derived CDR1 and CDR2 are SEHNR and FQNEAQ (reference sequence). V gave up 1 base and J gave up 1 base, with 7 bases separating them. CDR3 length equals 15 residues. In nucleotides, the CDR3 is TGTGCCAGCAGCTTAGTAGCCGGGAACACCGGGGAGCTGTTTTTT. Protein product: CASSLVAGNTGELFF. The full variable domain, in which reference TRBV7-9 and TRBJ2-2 provide the parts outside the CDR3, is DTGVSQNPRHKITKRGQNVTFRCDPISEHNRLYWYRQTLGQGPEFLTYFQNEAQLEKSRLLSDRFSAERPKGSFSTLEIQRTEQGDSAMYLCASSLVAGNTGELFFGEGSRLTVL.

The V call is TRBV5-5, the J call TRBJ2-7; D is possibly TRBD1 (7 bases). The CDR3 runs 15 residues. Germline loops: CDR1 SGHKS, CDR2 YYEKEE (reference sequence). Trimming removed 1 base at V and 2 bases at J, with 13 bases between. The CDR3 DNA follows: TGTGCCAGCAGCTTGTACAGGGGAGGAACCTACGAGCAGTACTTC. It codes for CASSLYRGGTYEQYF. The full variable domain, in which reference TRBV5-5 and TRBJ2-7 provide the parts outside the CDR3, is DAGVTQSPTHLIKTRGQQVTLRCSPISGHKSVSWYQQVLGQGPQFIFQYYEKEERGRGNFPDRFSARQFPNYSSELNVNALLLGDSALYLCASSLYRGGTYEQYFGPGTRLTVT.

This chain uses TRBV5-6 with TRBJ1-1; D possibly corresponds to TRBD1 (5 bases). This CDR3 is 15 amino acids long. Germline V gene sequence: CDR1 SGHDT, CDR2 YYEEEE. Trimming removed 6 bases from V and 6 bases from J, with 21 bases in between. The CDR3 loop reads CASTNPSRQHPEAFF. For the CDR3, the DNA is TGTGCCAGCACCAACCCGAGTCGACAGCATCCTGAAGCTTTCTTT. Supplemented by reference TRBV5-6 and TRBJ1-1, the full variable domain reads DAGVTQSPTHLIKTRGQQVTLRCSPKSGHDTVSWYQQALGQGPQFIFQYYEEEERQRGNFPDRFSGHQFPNYSSELNVNALLLGDSALYLCASTNPSRQHPEAFFGQGTRLTVV.

This chain links TRBV7-8 with TRBJ2-1, with 8 nucleotides matching TRBD1. Trimming removed 5 bases from V and 0 bases from J; junction bases left unmatched: 3. CDR1 and CDR2 from the germline V gene are SGHVS and FQNEAQ. The CDR3 runs to 15 residues. The CDR3 DNA reads TGTGCCAGCAGCAGAGGACAGGGCTCCTACAATGAGCAGTTCTTC. This encodes CASSRGQGSYNEQFF. The full variable domain, in which reference TRBV7-8 and TRBJ2-1 provide the parts outside the CDR3, is GAGVSQSPRYKVAKRGQDVALRCDPISGHVSLFWYQQALGQGPEFLTYFQNEAQLDKSGLPSDRFFAERPEGSVSTLKIQRTQQEDSAVYLCASSRGQGSYNEQFFGPGTRLTVL.

The chain carries TRBV11-2 and TRBJ1-3, with TRBD1 matching over 7 bases. Germline trimming cut 4 bases from V and 0 bases from J; bases unmatched to any gene: 3. The CDR3 length is 15 residues. Germline loops: CDR1 SGHAT, CDR2 FQNNGV. CDR3 loop: CASSSGQYSGNTIYF. The CDR3 coding sequence is TGTGCCAGCAGCTCGGGACAGTACTCTGGAAACACCATATATTTT.

The chain links TRBV2 to TRBJ2-3; 8 bases align to TRBD2. The CDR3 runs 14 residues. V shed 4 bases, J shed 4 bases, and the junction held 4 bases outside the gene matches. Per the germline V gene, CDR1 is SNHLY and CDR2 is FYNNEI. CDR3 protein: CASSVRTSPDTQYF. The CDR3 nucleotides read TGTGCCAGCAGTGTACGGACTAGCCCAGATACGCAGTATTTT.

The chain recombines TRBV27 with TRBJ1-6; D is uncertain. Germline assignment: CDR1 MNHEY and CDR2 SMNVEV (reference sequence). The CDR3 contains 13 residues. V was clipped by 5 bases and J by 7 bases, with 9 bases between them. CDR3 loop: CASSNQKNSPLHF. The CDR3 DNA sequence: TGTGCCAGCAGTAACCAGAAAAATTCACCCCTCCACTTT.

This chain uses TRBV4-3 with TRBJ1-1; no definite D call. The germline gives CDR1 LGHNA, CDR2 YSLEER. Trimming removed 0 bases at V and 8 bases at J, with 7 bases between. The CDR3 covers 12 residues. For the CDR3, the DNA is TGCGCCAGCAGCCAAGACCTCGGGGAAGCTTTCTTT. Translated: CASSQDLGEAFF.

This chain joins TRBV6-6 and TRBJ1-5; 7 bases map to TRBD1. Germline assignment: CDR1 MNHNY and CDR2 SVGAGI (reference sequence). The CDR3 is made up of 14 amino acids. V gave up 5 bases and J gave up 1 base; unmatched junction bases: 2. CDR3 bases: TGTGCCAGCAGTACGGACAGGAGCAATCAGCCCCAGCATTTT. Protein product: CASSTDRSNQPQHF.

Concerning this clone itself: At one of its ends the junction is not consistent with the germline gene, which may arise from a read error. The sample holds other DNA sequences that translate to the same CDR3. The rearrangement uses TRBV5-8 and TRBJ1-1, with 8 nucleotides matching TRBD1. This CDR3 is built from 16 residues. Germline V gene data show CDR1 as SGHTS and CDR2 as YDEGEE. This CDR3 is CASSLGTGQVNTEAFF. The CDR3, as DNA: TGTGCCAGCAGCTTAGGGACGGGACAGGTGAACACTGAGGCTTTCTTT.

The rearrangement uses TRBV9 and TRBJ2-2; a weak D match, TRBD2 (6 bases). Germline CDR1 and CDR2: SGDLS and YYNGEE. V lost 0 bases and J lost 6, with 15 bases in between. The CDR3 is 16 amino acids. The CDR3 is CASSVGPEGRAGELFF. For the CDR3, the DNA is TGTGCCAGCAGCGTAGGTCCGGAGGGCCGTGCCGGGGAGCTGTTTTTT.

The CDR3 here is CASKALREAINSPLHF. DNA of the CDR3: TGTGCCAGTAAAGCTCTCAGGGAGGCCATCAATTCACCCCTCCACTTT. This rearrangement joins TRBV19 to TRBJ1-6, with D maybe TRBD1 (5 bases). V was pared by 7 bases and J by 7 bases, with 20 bases between. CDR1 is LNHDA, CDR2 SQIVND, per germline (reference sequence). The CDR3 totals 16 residues. The whole variable domain, remainder taken from reference TRBV19 and TRBJ1-6, is DGGITQSPKYLFRKEGQNVTLSCEQNLNHDAMYWYRQDPGQGLRLIYYSQIVNDFQKGDIAEGYSVSREKKESFPLTVTSAQKNPTAFYLCASKALREAINSPLHFGNGTRLTVT.

The table lists this clone with a count of one. The V and J genes are TRBV30 and TRBJ1-1, with TRBD1 matching 9 bases. This CDR3 comprises 13 residues. V was pared by 5 bases and J by 2 bases, with 3 bases of the junction left unmatched. CDR1 and CDR2 (germline): GTSNPN, SVGIG (reference sequence). CDR3 nucleotides: TGTGCCTGGGACAGGGGGGGTAACACTGAAGCTTTCTTT. Protein product: CAWDRGGNTEAFF.

The CDR3 region has the DNA TGTGCCAGCAGCTTATCTGGGAGCTCCTACGAGCAGTACTTC. This codes for CASSLSGSSYEQYF. V is TRBV7-3 and J is TRBJ2-7; a weak D match, TRBD2 (5 bases). The V end lost 2 bases, the J end lost 0 bases, and 8 bases lay between the germline ends. The CDR3 is 14 residues long. Germline lookup yields CDR1 SGHTA and CDR2 FQGTGA.

This chain uses TRBV28 with TRBJ1-4; TRBD1 might be the D (6 bases). CDR1 MDHEN and CDR2 SYDVKM come from the germline V gene. Trimming removed 5 bases at V and 8 bases at J, with 24 bases between. This CDR3 has 17 amino acids. The CDR3 here is CASSPAPGAGDREKLFF. Here the CDR3 DNA reads TGTGCCAGCAGTCCCGCCCCCGGAGCAGGGGATAGGGAAAAACTGTTTTTT.